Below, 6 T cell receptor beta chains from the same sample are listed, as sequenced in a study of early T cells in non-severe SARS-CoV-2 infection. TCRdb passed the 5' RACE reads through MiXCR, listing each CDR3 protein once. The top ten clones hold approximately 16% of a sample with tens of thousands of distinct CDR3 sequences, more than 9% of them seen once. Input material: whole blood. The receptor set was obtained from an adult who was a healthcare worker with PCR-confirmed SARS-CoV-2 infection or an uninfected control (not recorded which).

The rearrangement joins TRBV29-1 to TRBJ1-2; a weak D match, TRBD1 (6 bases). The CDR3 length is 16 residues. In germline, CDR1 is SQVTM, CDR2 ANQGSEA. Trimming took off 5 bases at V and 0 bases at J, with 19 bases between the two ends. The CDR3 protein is CSVIRDTLGANYGYTF. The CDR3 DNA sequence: TGCAGCGTTATACGGGACACCTTAGGTGCTAACTATGGCTACACCTTC.

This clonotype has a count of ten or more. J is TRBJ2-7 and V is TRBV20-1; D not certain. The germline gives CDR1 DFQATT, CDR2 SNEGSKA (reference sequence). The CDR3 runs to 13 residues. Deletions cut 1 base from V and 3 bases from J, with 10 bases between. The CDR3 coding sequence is TGCAGTGCTAGAGGGCAGAGTTTCTACGAGCAGTACTTC. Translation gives CSARGQSFYEQYF.

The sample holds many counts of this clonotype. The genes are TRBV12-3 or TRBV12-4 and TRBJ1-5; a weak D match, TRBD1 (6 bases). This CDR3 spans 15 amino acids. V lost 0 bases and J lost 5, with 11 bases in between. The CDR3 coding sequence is TGTGCCAGCAGTTTAGCGCCTGGGGGCCATCAGCCCCAGCATTTT. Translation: CASSLAPGGHQPQHF.

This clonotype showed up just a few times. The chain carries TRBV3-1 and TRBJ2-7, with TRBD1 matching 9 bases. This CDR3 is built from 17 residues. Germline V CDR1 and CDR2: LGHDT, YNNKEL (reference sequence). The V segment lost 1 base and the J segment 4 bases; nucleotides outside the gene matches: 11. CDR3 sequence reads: CASSQGIGTGSSYEQYF. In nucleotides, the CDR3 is TGTGCCAGCAGCCAAGGAATTGGGACAGGGTCTTCGTACGAGCAGTACTTC.

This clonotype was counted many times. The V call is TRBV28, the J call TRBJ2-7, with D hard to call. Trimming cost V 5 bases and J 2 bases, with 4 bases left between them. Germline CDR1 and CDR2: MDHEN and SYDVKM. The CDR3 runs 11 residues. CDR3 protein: CASSAPYEQYF. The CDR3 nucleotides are TGTGCCAGCAGTGCCCCCTACGAGCAGTACTTC.

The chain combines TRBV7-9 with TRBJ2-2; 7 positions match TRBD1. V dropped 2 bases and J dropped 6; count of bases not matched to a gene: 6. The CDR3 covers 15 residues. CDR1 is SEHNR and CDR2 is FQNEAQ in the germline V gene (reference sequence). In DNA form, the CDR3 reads TGTGCCAGCAGCTTACGACAGGGTCCGTCCGGGGAGCTGTTTTTT. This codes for CASSLRQGPSGELFF.